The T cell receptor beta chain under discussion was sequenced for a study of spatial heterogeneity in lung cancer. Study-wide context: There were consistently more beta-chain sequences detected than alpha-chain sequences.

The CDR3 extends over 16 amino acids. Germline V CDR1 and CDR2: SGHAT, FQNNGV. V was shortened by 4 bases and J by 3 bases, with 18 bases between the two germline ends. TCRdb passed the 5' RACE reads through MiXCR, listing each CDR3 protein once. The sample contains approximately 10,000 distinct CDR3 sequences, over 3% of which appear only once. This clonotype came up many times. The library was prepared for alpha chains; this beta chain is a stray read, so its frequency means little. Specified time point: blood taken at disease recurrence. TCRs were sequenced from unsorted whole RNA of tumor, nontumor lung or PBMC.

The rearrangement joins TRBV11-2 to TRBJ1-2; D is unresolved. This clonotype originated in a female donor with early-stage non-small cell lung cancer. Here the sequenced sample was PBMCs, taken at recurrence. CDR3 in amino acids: CASSSLHGRHYYGYTF. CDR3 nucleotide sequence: TGTGCCAGCAGCTCCCTACATGGACGGCATTACTATGGCTACACCTTC.